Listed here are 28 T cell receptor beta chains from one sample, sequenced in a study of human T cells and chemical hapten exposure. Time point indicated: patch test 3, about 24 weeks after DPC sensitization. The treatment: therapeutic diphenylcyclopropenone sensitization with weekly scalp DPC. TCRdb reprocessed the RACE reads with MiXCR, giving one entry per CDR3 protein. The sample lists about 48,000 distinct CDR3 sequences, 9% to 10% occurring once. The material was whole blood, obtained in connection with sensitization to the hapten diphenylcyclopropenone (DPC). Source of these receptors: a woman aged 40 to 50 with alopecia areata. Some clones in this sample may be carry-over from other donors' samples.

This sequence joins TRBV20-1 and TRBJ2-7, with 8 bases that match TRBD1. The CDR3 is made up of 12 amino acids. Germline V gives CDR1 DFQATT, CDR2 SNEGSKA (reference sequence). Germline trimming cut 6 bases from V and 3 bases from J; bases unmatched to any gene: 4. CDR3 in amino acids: CSAYGQGYEQYF. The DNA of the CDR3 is TGCAGTGCCTACGGACAGGGCTACGAGCAGTACTTC.

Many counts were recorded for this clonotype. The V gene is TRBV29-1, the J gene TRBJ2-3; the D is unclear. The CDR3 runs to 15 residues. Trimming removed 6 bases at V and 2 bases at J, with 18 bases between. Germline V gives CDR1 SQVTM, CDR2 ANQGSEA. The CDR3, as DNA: TGCAGCGTAATTACCTACACTTCATTCACAGATACGCAGTATTTT. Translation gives CSVITYTSFTDTQYF.

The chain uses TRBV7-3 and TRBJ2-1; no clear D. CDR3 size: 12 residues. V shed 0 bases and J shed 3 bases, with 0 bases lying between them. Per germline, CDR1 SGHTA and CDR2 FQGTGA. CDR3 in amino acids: CASSLTYNEQFF. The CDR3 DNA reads TGTGCCAGCAGCTTAACCTACAATGAGCAGTTCTTC.

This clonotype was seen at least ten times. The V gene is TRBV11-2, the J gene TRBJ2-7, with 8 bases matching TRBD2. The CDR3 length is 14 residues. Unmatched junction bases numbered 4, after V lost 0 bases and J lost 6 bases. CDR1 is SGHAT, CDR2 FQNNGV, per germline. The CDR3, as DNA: TGTGCCAGCAGCTTAGATCTACTAGCGGCCGAGCAGTACTTC. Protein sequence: CASSLDLLAAEQYF.

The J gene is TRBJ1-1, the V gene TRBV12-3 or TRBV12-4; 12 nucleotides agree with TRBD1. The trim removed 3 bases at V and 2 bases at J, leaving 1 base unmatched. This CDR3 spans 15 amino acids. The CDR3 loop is CASSFGTGGNTEAFF. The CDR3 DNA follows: TGTGCCAGCAGTTTCGGGACAGGGGGCAACACTGAAGCTTTCTTT.

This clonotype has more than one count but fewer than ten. CDR3 region: CSAAGQEFARWETQYF. The CDR3 DNA sequence: TGCAGCGCTGCGGGACAGGAATTCGCCCGGTGGGAGACCCAGTACTTC. The V and J genes are TRBV29-1 and TRBJ2-5; 8 bases match TRBD1. Germline V lookup: CDR1 SQVTM, CDR2 ANQGSEA. The CDR3 is 16 amino acids. J gave up 5 bases and V 7 bases, and 18 bases lay outside the gene matches.

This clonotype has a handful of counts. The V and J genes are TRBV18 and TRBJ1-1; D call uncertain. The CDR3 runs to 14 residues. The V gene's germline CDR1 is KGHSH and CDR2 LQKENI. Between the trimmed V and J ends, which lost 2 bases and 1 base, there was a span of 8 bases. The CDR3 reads CASSPTGSNTEAFF. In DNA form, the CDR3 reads TGTGCCAGCTCACCAACCGGCTCGAACACTGAAGCTTTCTTT.

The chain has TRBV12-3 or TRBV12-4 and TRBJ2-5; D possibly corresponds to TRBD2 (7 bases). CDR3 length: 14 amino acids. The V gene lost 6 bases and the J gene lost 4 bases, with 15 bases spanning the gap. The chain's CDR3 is CASSLRRGGETQYF. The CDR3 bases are TGTGCCAGCAGCCTGCGTAGGGGGGGAGAGACCCAGTACTTC.

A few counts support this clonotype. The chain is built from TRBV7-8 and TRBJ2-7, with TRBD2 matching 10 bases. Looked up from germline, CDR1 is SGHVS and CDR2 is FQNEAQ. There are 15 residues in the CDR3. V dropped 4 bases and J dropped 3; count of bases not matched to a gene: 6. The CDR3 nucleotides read TGTGCCAGCAGCTCCAGCGGGGGGGCTCACTACGAGCAGTACTTC. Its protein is CASSSSGGAHYEQYF.

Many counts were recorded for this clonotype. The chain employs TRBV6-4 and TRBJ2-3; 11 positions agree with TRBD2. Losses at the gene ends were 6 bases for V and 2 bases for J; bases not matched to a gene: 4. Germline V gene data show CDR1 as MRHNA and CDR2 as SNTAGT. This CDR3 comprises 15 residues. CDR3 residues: CASRQLAGDTDTQYF. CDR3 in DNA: TGTGCCAGCAGGCAACTAGCGGGGGACACAGATACGCAGTATTTT.

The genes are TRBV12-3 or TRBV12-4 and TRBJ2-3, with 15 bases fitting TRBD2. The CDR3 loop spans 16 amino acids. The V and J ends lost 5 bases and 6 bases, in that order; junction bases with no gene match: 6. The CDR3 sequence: CASSPGTSGGPDTQYF. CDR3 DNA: TGTGCCAGCAGTCCCGGGACTAGCGGGGGGCCGGATACGCAGTATTTT.

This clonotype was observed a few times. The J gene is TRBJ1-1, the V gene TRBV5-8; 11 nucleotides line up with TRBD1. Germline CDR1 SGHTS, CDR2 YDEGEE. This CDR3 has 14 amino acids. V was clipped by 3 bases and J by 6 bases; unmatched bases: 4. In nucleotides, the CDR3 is TGTGCCAGCAGCTCCTGGACAGGGGGCCCTGAAGCTTTCTTT. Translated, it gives CASSSWTGGPEAFF. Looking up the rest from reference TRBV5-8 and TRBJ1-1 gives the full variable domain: EAGVTQSPTHLIKTRGQQATLRCSPISGHTSVYWYQQALGLGLQFLLWYDEGEERNRGNFPPRFSGRQFPNYSSELNVNALELEDSALYLCASSSWTGGPEAFFGQGTRLTVV.

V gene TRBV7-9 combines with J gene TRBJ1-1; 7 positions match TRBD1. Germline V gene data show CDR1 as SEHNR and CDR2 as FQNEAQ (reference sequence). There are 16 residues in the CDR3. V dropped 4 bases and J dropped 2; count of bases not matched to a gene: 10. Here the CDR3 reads CASSSPGTDLNTEAFF. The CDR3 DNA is TGTGCCAGCAGCTCCCCCGGGACAGACCTTAACACTGAAGCTTTCTTT.

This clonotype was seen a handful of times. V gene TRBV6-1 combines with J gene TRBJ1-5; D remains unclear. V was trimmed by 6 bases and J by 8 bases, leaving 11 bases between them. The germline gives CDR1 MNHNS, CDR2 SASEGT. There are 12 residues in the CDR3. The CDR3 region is CASSPHGEPQHF. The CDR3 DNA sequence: TGTGCCAGCAGCCCCCACGGGGAGCCCCAGCATTTT.

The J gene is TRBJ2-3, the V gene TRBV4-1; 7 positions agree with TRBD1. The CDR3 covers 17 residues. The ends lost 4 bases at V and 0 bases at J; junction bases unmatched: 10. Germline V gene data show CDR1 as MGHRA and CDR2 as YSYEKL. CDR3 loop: CASSPPGQAYSTDTQYF. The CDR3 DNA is TGCGCCAGCAGCCCACCCGGACAGGCCTATAGCACAGATACGCAGTATTTT.

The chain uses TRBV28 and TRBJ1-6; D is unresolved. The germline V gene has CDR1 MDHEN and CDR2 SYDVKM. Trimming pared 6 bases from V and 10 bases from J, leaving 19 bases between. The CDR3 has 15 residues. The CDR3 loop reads CASSDLPGSNSPLHF. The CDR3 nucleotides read TGTGCCAGCAGCGATTTGCCCGGGAGCAACTCACCCCTCCACTTT.

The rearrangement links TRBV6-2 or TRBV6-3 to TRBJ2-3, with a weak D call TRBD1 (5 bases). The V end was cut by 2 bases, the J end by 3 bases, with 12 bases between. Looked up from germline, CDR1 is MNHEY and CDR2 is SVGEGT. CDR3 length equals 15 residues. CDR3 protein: CASSYSRVRTDTQYF. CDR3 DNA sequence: TGTGCCAGCAGTTACAGCAGGGTGAGAACAGATACGCAGTATTTT.

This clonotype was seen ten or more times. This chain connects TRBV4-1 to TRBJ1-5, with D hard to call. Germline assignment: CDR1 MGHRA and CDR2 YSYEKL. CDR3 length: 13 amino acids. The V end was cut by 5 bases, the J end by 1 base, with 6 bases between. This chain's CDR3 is CASSVQSNQPQHF. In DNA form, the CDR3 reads TGCGCCAGCAGCGTCCAAAGCAATCAGCCCCAGCATTTT.

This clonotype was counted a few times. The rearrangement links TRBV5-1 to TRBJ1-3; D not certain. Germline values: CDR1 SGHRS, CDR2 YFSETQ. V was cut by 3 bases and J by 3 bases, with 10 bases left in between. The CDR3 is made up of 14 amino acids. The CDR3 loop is CASSSALGGNTIYF. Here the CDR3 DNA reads TGCGCCAGCAGCTCTGCGCTGGGTGGAAACACCATATATTTT. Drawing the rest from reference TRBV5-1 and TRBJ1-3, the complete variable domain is KAGVTQTPRYLIKTRGQQVTLSCSPISGHRSVSWYQQTPGQGLQFLFEYFSETQRNKGNFPGRFSGRQFSNSRSEMNVSTLELGDSALYLCASSSALGGNTIYFGEGSWLTVV.

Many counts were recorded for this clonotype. CDR3 bases: TGTGCCAGCTCACCCTTCGGACAGGGGATCGCTGAAGCTTTCTTT. It translates to CASSPFGQGIAEAFF. The V and J genes are TRBV18 and TRBJ1-1; 9 nucleotides line up with TRBD1. The CDR3 length is 15 residues. The germline gives CDR1 KGHSH, CDR2 LQKENI. Trimming at V came to 3 bases and at J to 6 bases, leaving 8 bases not matched to a gene.

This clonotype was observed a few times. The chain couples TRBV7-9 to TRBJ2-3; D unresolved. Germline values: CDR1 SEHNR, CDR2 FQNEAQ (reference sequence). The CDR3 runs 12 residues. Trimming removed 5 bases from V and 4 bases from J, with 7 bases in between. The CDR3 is CASSRNADTQYF. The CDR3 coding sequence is TGTGCCAGCAGCCGAAACGCAGATACGCAGTATTTT.

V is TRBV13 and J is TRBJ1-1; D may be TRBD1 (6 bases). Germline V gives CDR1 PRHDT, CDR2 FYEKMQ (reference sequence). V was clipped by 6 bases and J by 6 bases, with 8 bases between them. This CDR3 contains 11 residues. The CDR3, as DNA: TGTGCCAGCAGTGGGGGCTCTGAAGCTTTCTTT. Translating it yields CASSGGSEAFF.

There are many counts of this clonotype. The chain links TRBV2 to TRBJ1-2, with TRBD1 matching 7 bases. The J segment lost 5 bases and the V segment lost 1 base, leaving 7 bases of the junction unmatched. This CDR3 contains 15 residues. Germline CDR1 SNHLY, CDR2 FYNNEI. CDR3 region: CASSEEDRAWYGYTF. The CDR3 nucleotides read TGTGCCAGCAGTGAAGAAGACAGGGCGTGGTATGGCTACACCTTC. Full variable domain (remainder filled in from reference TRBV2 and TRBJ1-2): EPEVTQTPSHQVTQMGQEVILRCVPISNHLYFYWYRQILGQKVEFLVSFYNNEISEKSEIFDDQFSVERPDGSNFTLKIRSTKLEDSAMYFCASSEEDRAWYGYTFGSGTRLTVV.

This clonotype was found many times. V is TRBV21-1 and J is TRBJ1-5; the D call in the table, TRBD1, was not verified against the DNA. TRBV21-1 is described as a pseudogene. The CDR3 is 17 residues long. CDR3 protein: CASIRDRAAHSNQPQHF. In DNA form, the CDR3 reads TGTGCCAGCATAAGGGACAGGGCGGCGCATAGCAATCAGCCCCAGCATTTT.

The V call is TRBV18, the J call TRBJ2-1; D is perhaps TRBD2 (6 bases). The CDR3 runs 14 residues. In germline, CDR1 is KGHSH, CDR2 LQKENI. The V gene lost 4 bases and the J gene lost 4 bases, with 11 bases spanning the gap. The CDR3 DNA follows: TGTGCCAGCTCACGCGCTAGCGAATACAATGAGCAGTTCTTC. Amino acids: CASSRASEYNEQFF.

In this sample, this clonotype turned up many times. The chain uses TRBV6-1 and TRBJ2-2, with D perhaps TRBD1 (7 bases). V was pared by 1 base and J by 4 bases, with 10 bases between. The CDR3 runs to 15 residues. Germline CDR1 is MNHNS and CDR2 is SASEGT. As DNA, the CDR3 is TGTGCCAGCAGTGAAGTGCAGGGGGGCACCGGGGAGCTGTTTTTT. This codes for CASSEVQGGTGELFF.

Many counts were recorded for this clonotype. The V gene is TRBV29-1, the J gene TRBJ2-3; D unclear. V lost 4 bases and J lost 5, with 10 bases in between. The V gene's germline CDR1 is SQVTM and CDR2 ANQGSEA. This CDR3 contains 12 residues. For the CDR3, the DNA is TGCAGCGTTGGGTCGTACGAAGATACGCAGTATTTT. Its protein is CSVGSYEDTQYF.

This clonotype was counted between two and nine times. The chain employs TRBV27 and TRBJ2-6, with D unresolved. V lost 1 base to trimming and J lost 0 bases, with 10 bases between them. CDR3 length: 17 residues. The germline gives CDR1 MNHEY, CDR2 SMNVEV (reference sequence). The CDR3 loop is CASSLYFSSSGANVLTF. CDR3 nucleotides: TGTGCCAGCAGTTTATACTTTTCGAGCTCTGGGGCCAACGTCCTGACTTTC.